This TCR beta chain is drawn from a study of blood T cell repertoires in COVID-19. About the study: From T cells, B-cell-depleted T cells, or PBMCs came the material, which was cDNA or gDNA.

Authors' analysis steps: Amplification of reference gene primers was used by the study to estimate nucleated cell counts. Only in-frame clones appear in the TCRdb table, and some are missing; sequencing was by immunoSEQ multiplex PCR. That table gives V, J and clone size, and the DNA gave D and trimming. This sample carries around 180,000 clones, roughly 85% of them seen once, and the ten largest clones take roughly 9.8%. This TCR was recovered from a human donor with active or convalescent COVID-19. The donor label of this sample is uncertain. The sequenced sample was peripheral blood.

The CDR3 reads CTSSQDERTSDCTDTQYF. CDR3 nucleotides: TGCACCAGCAGCCAAGACGAGAGGACTAGCGACTGCACAGATACGCAGTATTTT. The rearrangement uses TRBV1 and TRBJ2-3; the table assigns TRBD2, which was not confirmed against the DNA. TRBV1 is a pseudogene locus. The CDR3 totals 18 residues.